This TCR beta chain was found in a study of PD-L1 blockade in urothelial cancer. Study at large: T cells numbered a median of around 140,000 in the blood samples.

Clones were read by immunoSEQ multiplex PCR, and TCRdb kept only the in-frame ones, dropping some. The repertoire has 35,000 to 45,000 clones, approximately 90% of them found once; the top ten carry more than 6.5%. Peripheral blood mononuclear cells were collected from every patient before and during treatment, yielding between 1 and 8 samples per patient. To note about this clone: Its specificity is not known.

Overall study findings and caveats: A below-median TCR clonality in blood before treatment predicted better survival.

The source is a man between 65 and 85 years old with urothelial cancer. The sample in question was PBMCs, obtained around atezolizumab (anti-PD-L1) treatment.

The CDR3 nucleotides read TGTGCCAGTAACCAGGGGAACCATGGCTACACCTTC. Its protein product is CASNQGNHGYTF. The chain joins TRBV6-6 to TRBJ1-2; the D gene is possibly TRBD1 (6 bases). Trimming cost V 9 bases and J 6 bases, with 14 bases left between them. The germline CDR1 and CDR2 sequences are MNHNY and SVGAGI (reference sequence). The CDR3 totals 12 residues.